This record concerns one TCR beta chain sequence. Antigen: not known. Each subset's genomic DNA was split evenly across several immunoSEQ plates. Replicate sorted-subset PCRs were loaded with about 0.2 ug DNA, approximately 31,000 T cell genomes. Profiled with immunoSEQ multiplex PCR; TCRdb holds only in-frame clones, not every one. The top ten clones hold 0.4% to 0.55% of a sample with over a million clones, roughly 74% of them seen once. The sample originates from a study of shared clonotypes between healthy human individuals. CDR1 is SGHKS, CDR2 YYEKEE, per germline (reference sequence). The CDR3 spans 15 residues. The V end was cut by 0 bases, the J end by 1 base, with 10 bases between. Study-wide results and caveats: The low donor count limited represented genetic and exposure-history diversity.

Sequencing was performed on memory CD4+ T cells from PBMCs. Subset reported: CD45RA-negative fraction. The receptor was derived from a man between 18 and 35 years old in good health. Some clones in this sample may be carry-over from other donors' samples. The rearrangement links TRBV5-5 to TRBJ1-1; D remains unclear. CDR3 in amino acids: CASSLGASWNTEAFF. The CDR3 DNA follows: TGTGCCAGCAGCTTGGGCGCAAGCTGGAACACTGAAGCTTTCTTT.